The clone carrying this TCR beta chain was counted once. Its antigen is unidentified. The data were taken from a study of CD8 T cells in Susac syndrome. Study-level findings and limits: TCR sequencing and HLA analysis covered a relatively small number of individuals.

Reverse transcription used about 0.45 to 1 ug RNA and random hexamers. Each CDR3 protein is one row after TCRdb ran MiXCR on the immunoSEQ multiplex PCR reads. The table has approximately 110,000 distinct CDR3 sequences, over 85% seen once. V was pared by 0 bases and J by 1 base, with 11 bases between. This CDR3 spans 15 amino acids. Germline CDR1 and CDR2: SGHRS and YFSETQ. From blood CD8+ and CD4+ T cells, TCR beta sequences were generated. The origin of this receptor is a human donor with multiple sclerosis. The sample consisted of CD8+ T cells from PBMCs. The rearrangement joins TRBV5-1 to TRBJ2-7; D not certain. The CDR3 sequence: CASSLGPGDSYEQYF. CDR3 DNA: TGCGCCAGCAGCTTGGGCCCTGGGGATTCCTACGAGCAGTACTTC.